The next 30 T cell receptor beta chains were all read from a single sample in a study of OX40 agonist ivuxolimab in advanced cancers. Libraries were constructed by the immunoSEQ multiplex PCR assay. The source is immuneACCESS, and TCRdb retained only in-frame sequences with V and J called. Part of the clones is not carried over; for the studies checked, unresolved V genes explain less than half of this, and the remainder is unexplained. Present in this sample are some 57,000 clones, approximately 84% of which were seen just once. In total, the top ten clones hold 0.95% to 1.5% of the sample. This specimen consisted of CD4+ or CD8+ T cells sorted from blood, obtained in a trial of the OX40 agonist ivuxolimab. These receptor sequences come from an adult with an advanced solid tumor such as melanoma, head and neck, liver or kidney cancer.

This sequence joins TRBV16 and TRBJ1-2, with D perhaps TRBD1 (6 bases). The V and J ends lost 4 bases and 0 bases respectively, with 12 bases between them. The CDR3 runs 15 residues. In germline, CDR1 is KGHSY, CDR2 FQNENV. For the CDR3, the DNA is TGTGCCAGCAGCCGCCGGGGGCCGGCTAACTATGGCTACACCTTC. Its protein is CASSRRGPANYGYTF.

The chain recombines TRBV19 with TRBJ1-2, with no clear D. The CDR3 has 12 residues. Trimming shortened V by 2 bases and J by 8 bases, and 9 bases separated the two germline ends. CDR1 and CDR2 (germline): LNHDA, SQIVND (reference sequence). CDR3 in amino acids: CASSIRSAGYTF. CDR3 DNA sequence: TGTGCCAGTAGTATACGCAGCGCCGGCTACACCTTC.

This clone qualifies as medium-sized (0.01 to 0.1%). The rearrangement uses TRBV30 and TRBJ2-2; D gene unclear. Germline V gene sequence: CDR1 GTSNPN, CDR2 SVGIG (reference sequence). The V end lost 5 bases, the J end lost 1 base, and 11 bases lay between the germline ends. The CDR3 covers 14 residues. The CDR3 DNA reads TGTGCCTGGGCTCGGATGCAGAACACCGGGGAGCTGTTTTTT. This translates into CAWARMQNTGELFF. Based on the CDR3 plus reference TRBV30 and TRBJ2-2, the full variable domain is SQTIHQWPATLVQPVGSPLSLECTVEGTSNPNLYWYRQAAGRGLQLLFYSVGIGQISSEVPQNLSASRPQDRQFILSSKKLLLSDSGFYLCAWARMQNTGELFFGEGSRLTVL.

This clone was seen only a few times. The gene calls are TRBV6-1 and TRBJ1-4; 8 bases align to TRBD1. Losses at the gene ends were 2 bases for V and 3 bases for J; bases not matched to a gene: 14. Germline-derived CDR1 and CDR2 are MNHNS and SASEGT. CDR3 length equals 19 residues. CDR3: CASSETDRLDRGPNEKLFF. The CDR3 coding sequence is TGTGCCAGCAGTGAAACCGATCGACTCGACAGGGGCCCTAATGAAAAACTGTTTTTT.

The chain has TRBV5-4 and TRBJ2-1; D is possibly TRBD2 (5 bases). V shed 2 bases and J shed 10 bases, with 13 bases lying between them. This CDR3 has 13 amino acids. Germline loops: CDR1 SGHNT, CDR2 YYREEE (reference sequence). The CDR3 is CASSLDEGGEQFF. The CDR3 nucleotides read TGTGCCAGCAGCTTAGACGAGGGCGGGGAGCAGTTCTTC.

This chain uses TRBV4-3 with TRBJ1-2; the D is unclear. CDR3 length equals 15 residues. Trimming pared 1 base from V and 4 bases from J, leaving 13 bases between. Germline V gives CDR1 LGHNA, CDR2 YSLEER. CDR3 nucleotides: TGCGCCAGCAGCCAAGCTCTGGACGCGAGCTATGGCTACACCTTC. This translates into CASSQALDASYGYTF.

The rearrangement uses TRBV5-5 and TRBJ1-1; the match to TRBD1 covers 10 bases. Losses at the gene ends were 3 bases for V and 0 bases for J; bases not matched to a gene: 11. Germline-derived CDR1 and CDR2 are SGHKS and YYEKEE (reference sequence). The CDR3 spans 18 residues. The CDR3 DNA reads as TGTGCCAGCAGCTCGCCGGACAGGGGGACGTTCCTGAACACTGAAGCTTTCTTT. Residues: CASSSPDRGTFLNTEAFF.

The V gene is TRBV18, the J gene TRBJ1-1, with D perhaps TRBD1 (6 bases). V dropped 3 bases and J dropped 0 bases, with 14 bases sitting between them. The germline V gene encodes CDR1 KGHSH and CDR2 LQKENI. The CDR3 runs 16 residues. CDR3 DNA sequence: TGTGCCAGCTCACCCTCAGGGGAACCCATGAACACTGAAGCTTTCTTT. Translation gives CASSPSGEPMNTEAFF. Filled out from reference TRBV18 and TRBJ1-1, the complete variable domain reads NAGVMQNPRHLVRRRGQEARLRCSPMKGHSHVYWYRQLPEEGLKFMVYLQKENIIDESGMPKERFSAEFPKEGPSILRIQQVVRGDSAAYFCASSPSGEPMNTEAFFGQGTRLTVV.

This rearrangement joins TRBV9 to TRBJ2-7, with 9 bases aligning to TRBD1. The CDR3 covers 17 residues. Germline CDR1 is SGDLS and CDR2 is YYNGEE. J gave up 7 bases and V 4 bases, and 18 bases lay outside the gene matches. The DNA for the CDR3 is TGTGCCAGCAGCCCCCGGCCCGGGAGACAGGGGGAAGGAGAGCAGTACTTC. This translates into CASSPRPGRQGEGEQYF.

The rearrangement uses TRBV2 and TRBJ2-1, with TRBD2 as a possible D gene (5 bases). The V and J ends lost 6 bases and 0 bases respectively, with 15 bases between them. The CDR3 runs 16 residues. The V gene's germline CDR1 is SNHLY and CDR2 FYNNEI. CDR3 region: CASSSKEGSSYNEQFF. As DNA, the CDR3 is TGTGCCAGCAGCAGCAAGGAAGGGAGCTCCTACAATGAGCAGTTCTTC. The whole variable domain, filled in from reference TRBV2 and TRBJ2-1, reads EPEVTQTPSHQVTQMGQEVILRCVPISNHLYFYWYRQILGQKVEFLVSFYNNEISEKSEIFDDQFSVERPDGSNFTLKIRSTKLEDSAMYFCASSSKEGSSYNEQFFGPGTRLTVL.

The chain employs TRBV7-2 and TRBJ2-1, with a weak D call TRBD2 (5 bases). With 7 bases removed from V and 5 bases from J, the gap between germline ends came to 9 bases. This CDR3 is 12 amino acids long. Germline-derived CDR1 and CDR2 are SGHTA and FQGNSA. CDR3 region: CASTRGNNEQFF. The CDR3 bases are TGTGCCAGCACCCGAGGGAACAATGAGCAGTTCTTC.

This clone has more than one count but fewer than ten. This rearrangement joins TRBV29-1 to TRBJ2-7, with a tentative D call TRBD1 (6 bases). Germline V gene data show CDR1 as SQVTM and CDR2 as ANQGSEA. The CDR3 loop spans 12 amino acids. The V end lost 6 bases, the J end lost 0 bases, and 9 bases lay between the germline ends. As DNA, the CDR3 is TGCAGCGTCGGACAGAGCTCCTACGAGCAGTACTTC. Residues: CSVGQSSYEQYF.

DNA of the CDR3: TGTGCCAGCAGCTCCAGGACTAGCGGGAGGGCCTGGGATGAGCAGTTCTTC. Translating it yields CASSSRTSGRAWDEQFF. The chain employs TRBV11-2 and TRBJ2-1; TRBD2 matches at 15 bases. The CDR3 spans 17 residues. Germline-derived CDR1 and CDR2 are SGHAT and FQNNGV. V was clipped by 4 bases and J by 8 bases; unmatched bases: 9.

The DNA of the CDR3 is TGTGCCAGCATTAAAGCGGGAGGGCTGAAGGACGAGCAGTACTTC. Protein sequence: CASIKAGGLKDEQYF. This chain connects TRBV28 to TRBJ2-7, with 10 bases that match TRBD2. CDR1 is MDHEN, CDR2 SYDVKM, per germline. The CDR3 extends over 15 amino acids. V was pared by 7 bases and J by 5 bases, with 11 bases of the junction left unmatched.

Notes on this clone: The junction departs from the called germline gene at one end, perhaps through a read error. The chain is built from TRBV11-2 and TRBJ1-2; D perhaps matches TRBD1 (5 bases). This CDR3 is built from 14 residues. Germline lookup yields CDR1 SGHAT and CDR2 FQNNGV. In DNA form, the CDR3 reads TGCGCCAGCAGCTTGGGGGATGCTAACTATGGCTACACCTTC. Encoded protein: CASSLGDANYGYTF.

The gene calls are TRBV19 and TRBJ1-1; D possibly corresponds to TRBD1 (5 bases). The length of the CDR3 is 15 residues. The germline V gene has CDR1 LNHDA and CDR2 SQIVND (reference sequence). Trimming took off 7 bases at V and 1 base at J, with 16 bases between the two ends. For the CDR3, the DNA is TGTGCCAGTAATCCGGGACCTCAAAGGAACACTGAAGCTTTCTTT. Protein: CASNPGPQRNTEAFF.

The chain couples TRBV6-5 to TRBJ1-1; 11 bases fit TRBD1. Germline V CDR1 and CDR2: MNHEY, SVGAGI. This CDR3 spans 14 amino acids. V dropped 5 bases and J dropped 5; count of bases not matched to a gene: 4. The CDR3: CASSRDRGVTEAFF. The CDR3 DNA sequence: TGTGCCAGCAGTCGGGACAGGGGGGTAACTGAAGCTTTCTTT.

CDR3 DNA sequence: TGTGCCAGCAGCCTCCATCCCGGCGGGAGCTACGAGCAGTACTTC. Encoded protein: CASSLHPGGSYEQYF. This chain connects TRBV7-2 to TRBJ2-7, with 7 bases that match TRBD2. The CDR3 sequence is 15 residues long. In germline, CDR1 is SGHTA, CDR2 FQGNSA. V lost 5 bases and J lost 3; bases outside the gene matches: 10.

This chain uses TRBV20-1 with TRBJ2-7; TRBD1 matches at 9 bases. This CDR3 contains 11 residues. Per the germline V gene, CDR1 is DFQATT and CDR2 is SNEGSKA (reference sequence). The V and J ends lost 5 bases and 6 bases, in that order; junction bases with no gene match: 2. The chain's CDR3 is CSAEDRGEQYF. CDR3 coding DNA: TGCAGTGCTGAGGACAGGGGCGAGCAGTACTTC.

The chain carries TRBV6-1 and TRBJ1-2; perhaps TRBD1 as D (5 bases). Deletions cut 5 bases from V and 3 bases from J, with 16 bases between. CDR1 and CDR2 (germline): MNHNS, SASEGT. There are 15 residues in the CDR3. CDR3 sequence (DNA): TGTGCCAGCAGTTCCGGAACCGGGACGTACTATGGCTACACCTTC. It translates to CASSSGTGTYYGYTF.

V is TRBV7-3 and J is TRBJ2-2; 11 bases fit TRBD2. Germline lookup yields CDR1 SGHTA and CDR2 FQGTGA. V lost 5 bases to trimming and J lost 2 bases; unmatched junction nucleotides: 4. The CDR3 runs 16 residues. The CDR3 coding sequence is TGTGCCAGCAGCCAAACTAGCGGGAGCAACACCGGGGAGCTGTTTTTT. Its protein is CASSQTSGSNTGELFF.

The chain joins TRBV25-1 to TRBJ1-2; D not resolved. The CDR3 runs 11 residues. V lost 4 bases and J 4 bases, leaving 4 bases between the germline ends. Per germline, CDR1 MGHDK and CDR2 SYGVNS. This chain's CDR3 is CASSGVYGYTF. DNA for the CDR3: TGTGCCAGCAGTGGGGTCTATGGCTACACCTTC.

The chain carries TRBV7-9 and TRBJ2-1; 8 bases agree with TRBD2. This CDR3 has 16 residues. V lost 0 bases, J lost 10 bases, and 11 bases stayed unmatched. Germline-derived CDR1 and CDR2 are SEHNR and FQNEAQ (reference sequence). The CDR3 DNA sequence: TGTGCCAGCAGCTTAGCGCTATCGCGGGAGGAAGGGGAGCAGTTCTTC. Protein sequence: CASSLALSREEGEQFF. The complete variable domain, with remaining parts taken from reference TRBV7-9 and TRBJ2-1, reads DTGVSQNPRHKITKRGQNVTFRCDPISEHNRLYWYRQTLGQGPEFLTYFQNEAQLEKSRLLSDRFSAERPKGSFSTLEIQRTEQGDSAMYLCASSLALSREEGEQFFGPGTRLTVL.

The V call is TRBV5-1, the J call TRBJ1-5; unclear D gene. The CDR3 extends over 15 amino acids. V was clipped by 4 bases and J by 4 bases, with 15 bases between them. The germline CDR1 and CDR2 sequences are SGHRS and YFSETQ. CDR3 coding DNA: TGCGCCAGCAGCCCTACGTCTGGCGGGAATCAGCCCCAGCATTTT. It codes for CASSPTSGGNQPQHF.

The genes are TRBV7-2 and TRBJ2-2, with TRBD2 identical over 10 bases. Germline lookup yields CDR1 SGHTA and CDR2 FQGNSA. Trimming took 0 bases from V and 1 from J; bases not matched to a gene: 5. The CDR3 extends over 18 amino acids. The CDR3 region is CASSLAPSGGMNTGELFF. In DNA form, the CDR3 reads TGTGCCAGCAGCTTAGCCCCTAGCGGGGGAATGAACACCGGGGAGCTGTTTTTT.

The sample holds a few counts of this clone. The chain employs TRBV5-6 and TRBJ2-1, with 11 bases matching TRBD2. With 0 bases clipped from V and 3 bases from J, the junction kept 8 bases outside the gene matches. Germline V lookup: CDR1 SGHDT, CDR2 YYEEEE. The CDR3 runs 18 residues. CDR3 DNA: TGTGCCAGCAGCTTGGGACTAGCGGGAAACGTTGGCTACAATGAGCAGTTCTTC. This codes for CASSLGLAGNVGYNEQFF.

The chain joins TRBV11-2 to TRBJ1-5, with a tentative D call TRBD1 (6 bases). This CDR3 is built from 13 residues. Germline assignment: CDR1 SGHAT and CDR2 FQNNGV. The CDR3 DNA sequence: TGTGCGTCAGCCAGGGACACTTATCAGCCCCAGCATTTT. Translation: CASARDTYQPQHF.

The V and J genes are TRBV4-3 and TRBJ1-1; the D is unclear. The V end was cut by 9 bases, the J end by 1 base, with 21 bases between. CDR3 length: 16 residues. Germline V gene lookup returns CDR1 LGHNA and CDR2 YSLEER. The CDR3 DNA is TGCGCCAGTCTCAATCTCGGGTCAGACCAGAACACTGAAGCTTTCTTT. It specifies CASLNLGSDQNTEAFF.

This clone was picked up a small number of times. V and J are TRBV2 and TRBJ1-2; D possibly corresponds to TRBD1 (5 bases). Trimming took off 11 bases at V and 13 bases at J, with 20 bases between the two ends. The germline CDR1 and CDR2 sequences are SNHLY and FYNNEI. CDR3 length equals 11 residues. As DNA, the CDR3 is TGTGCCTCCGAGGTAGGAGGGGCGCCCACCTTC. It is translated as CASEVGGAPTF.

This chain's CDR3 is CASSLGGTGVKNTEAFF. In DNA form, the CDR3 reads TGTGCCAGCAGCTTAGGGGGGACAGGGGTCAAGAACACTGAAGCTTTCTTT. The gene calls are TRBV7-9 and TRBJ1-1, with TRBD1 identical over 10 bases. This CDR3 has 17 residues. The V segment lost 1 base and the J segment 1 base; nucleotides outside the gene matches: 6. Germline assignment: CDR1 SEHNR and CDR2 FQNEAQ (reference sequence).